These 7 T cell receptor beta chains originate from one sample sequenced in a study of T cell responses to AZD1222 COVID-19 vaccine. Repertoires were generated with immunoSEQ multiplex PCR, while TCRdb's copy carries only in-frame clones and drops some. The table includes 40,000 to 55,000 clones, about three quarters detected once. Sequenced material: peripheral blood, taken on day 0 of AZD1222 vaccination. The receptors come from an adult in good health.

This clone appeared once. The chain has TRBV6-1 and TRBJ1-5; D gene ambiguous. The V gene lost 2 bases and the J gene lost 0 bases, with 11 bases spanning the gap. CDR3 size: 16 residues. Germline values: CDR1 MNHNS, CDR2 SASEGT. The CDR3 protein is CASSETGGYSNQPQHF. Written as DNA, the CDR3 is TGTGCCAGCAGTGAAACGGGAGGGTATAGCAATCAGCCCCAGCATTTT.

The gene calls are TRBV18 and TRBJ1-1; TRBD1 matches 7 bases. The junction had 10 bases not matched to a gene; V was cut back by 1 base and J by 2 bases. Per the germline V gene, CDR1 is KGHSH and CDR2 is LQKENI. This CDR3 has 17 residues. In nucleotides, the CDR3 is TGTGCCAGCTCACCACTCAACGGACAGGTCGGCAACACTGAAGCTTTCTTT. Translating it yields CASSPLNGQVGNTEAFF.

The chain has TRBV7-2 and TRBJ1-2, with D tentatively TRBD1 (5 bases). Germline V gene sequence: CDR1 SGHTA, CDR2 FQGNSA. Trimming removed 7 bases at V and 4 bases at J, with 16 bases between. The CDR3 has 14 amino acids. This chain's CDR3 is CASTPLGGPYGYTF. The CDR3 nucleotides are TGTGCCAGCACCCCCTTGGGGGGTCCCTATGGCTACACCTTC.

The chain joins TRBV11-3 to TRBJ2-1; no clear D. The CDR3 runs to 18 residues. Germline assignment: CDR1 SGHNT and CDR2 YENEEA. V lost 1 base and J 2 bases, leaving 18 bases between the germline ends. The CDR3 nucleotides read TGTGCCAGCAGCTTAGTTAGGTTGGGCGGAAGGGCCTACAATGAGCAGTTCTTC. Its translation: CASSLVRLGGRAYNEQFF. The whole variable domain, filled in from reference TRBV11-3 and TRBJ2-1, reads EAGVVQSPRYKIIEKKQPVAFWCNPISGHNTLYWYLQNLGQGPELLIRYENEEAVDDSQLPKDRFSAERLKGVDSTLKIQPAELGDSAVYLCASSLVRLGGRAYNEQFFGPGTRLTVL.

The chain uses TRBV27 and TRBJ2-3; TRBD1 aligns across 9 bases. V shed 5 bases, J shed 5 bases, and the junction held 5 bases outside the gene matches. CDR1 MNHEY and CDR2 SMNVEV come from the germline V gene (reference sequence). The CDR3 consists of 14 residues. The CDR3 DNA is TGTGCCAGCAGTCAACCGGGACAGGGAGATACGCAGTATTTT. It translates to CASSQPGQGDTQYF.

This clone appeared a few times. The rearrangement links TRBV28 to TRBJ2-7, with TRBD2 identical over 9 bases. The J segment lost 2 bases and the V segment lost 7 bases, leaving 9 bases of the junction unmatched. CDR1 and CDR2 from the germline V gene are MDHEN and SYDVKM. The CDR3 extends over 15 amino acids. CDR3 DNA: TGTGCCAGCAATCCCGCGGCGGGGGGGCCCTACGAGCAGTACTTC. Its protein is CASNPAAGGPYEQYF.

The chain couples TRBV6-1 to TRBJ2-7, with 8 bases aligning to TRBD2. The trim removed 0 bases at V and 2 bases at J, leaving 3 bases unmatched. Germline CDR1 and CDR2: MNHNS and SASEGT. This CDR3 is built from 15 residues. CDR3 in DNA: TGTGCCAGCAGTGAAGCGCCGGGGGGGCCCTACGAGCAGTACTTC. Translated, it gives CASSEAPGGPYEQYF.